This T cell receptor beta chain was sequenced in a study of T cells in Graves' hyperthyroidism and ophthalmopathy. Clinical symptoms, serum thyroxine and TRAb, thyroid ultrasound and orbital computed tomography were used for the diagnoses. The germline gives CDR1 SNHLY, CDR2 FYNNEI. CDR3 length: 16 residues. Trimming at V came to 9 bases and at J to 1 base, leaving 15 bases not matched to a gene. Amplified TCR beta CDR3 regions came from RNA transcripts. In the first-round RT-PCR of the TCR CDR3, the HTBI primer set was used. Via MiXCR, TCRdb re-called the multiplex PCR reads, giving one row per CDR3 protein. This sample has about 320,000 distinct CDR3 sequences, with around 16% found just once. This clonotype has a count of ten or more.

The clonotype comes from a man aged 30-40 years with Graves' hyperthyroidism. The chain uses TRBV2 and TRBJ2-7, with 7 nucleotides matching TRBD2. Input material: blood. CDR3 in amino acids: CASSSGPARGSYEQYF. The CDR3, as DNA: TGTGCCAGTTCTAGCGGACCGGCGAGGGGTTCCTACGAGCAGTACTTC.